This TCR beta chain was profiled in a study of blood T cell repertoires in COVID-19 (TCRdb year 2020). Describing the broader study: Samples from collaborators originated in the United States, Italy and Spain and spanned both the acute and convalescent phases of COVID-19. Deeply sampled blood TCRbeta repertoires from subjects exposed to, actively infected with, or recovered from COVID-19 were included in the dataset. The samples were drawn from two sources: the first 160 participants of the ongoing ImmuneRACE study, and 1,254 subjects contributed by 6 global collaborators. The material from the prospective study consisted of cDNA or gDNA derived from T cells, B-cell-depleted T cells, or PBMCs. The sample metadata nearly always contained a de-identified subject ID, COVID-19 status, age in years and sex. The repertoires were released in a freely available public database intended as a resource for research on the immune response to SARS-CoV-2. Where HLA class I and class II types were available, the types were taken from metadata supplied by the sample provider, not from assay-based typing. What the research found in general, with its limitations: Clinical and demographic metadata were provided uncurated, with the amount varying by source and participant.

Each collaborating institution followed its own protocols to collect whole blood in K2EDTA tubes. For TCRbeta analysis, collaborators shipped samples in one of three forms: frozen whole blood, isolated PBMCs, or DNA extracted from either of those sample types. Reading from cysteine to phenylalanine, the CDR3 counts 14 amino acids. Just the 42-base CDR3 DNA is kept, in frame starting at base 1. CDR1 and CDR2 (SGHVS, FNYEAQ) derive from the germline V gene. V was cut back by 5 bases and J by 5 bases, leaving a gap of 15 bases between them. Of note for this clone: Its antigen remains undetermined. Qualities for individual bases were not recorded, and no much larger clone is one base off.

TCRbeta CDR3 regions were amplified from genomic DNA using the immunoSEQ Assay, a bias-controlled multiplex PCR. The authors' analysis ran thus. The number of nucleated cells in each sample was estimated by amplification of reference gene primers within the assay. To quantify the absolute abundance of each unique TCRbeta CDR3 rearrangement, sequence reads were collapsed and filtered. For each sample, productive Simpson clonality was calculated as the square root of Simpson's diversity index across productive rearrangements. The table comes from immuneACCESS by way of TCRdb, which keeps in-frame sequences with V and J called. Part of the clones is missing from these tables; in studies checked, under half for an unresolved V gene and the rest for unknown reasons. Clone size and the V and J calls come from that table; the DNA yielded D and trimming. This sample comprises about 310,000 clones, around 86% of them detected only once. The ten largest clones capture 1% of the sample.

What was sequenced was peripheral blood. The rearranged chain carries TRBV7-6 and TRBJ2-5; TRBD1 could be the D gene, as 6 bases match. This TCR was recovered from a man aged 50 to 60 with active or convalescent COVID-19. For the CDR3, the sequence is CASSPGQYAETQYF. The nucleotide sequence is TGTGCCAGCAGCCCCGGACAGTACGCTGAGACCCAGTACTTC.